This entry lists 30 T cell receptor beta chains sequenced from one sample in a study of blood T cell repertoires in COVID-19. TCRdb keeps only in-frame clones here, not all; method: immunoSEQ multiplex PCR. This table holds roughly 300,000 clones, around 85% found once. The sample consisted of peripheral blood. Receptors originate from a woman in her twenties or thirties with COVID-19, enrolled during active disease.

The CDR3 is CASSLTGVPYNEQFF. CDR3 in DNA: TGTGCCAGCAGTTTAACCGGGGTCCCCTACAATGAGCAGTTCTTC. V usage is TRBV6-5 and J usage is TRBJ2-1, with D maybe TRBD2 (5 bases). Deletions cut 4 bases from V and 2 bases from J, with 12 bases between. Germline V gives CDR1 MNHEY, CDR2 SVGAGI. The CDR3 contains 15 residues.

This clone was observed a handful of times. The DNA for the CDR3 is TGTGCCAGCAGCCTCGGGACAGGAAACATGAACACTGAAGCTTTCTTT. It specifies CASSLGTGNMNTEAFF. The chain is built from TRBV7-9 and TRBJ1-1, with 8 bases matching TRBD1. J was trimmed by 0 bases and V by 5 bases; bases with no gene match: 8. This CDR3 comprises 16 residues. Germline V lookup: CDR1 SEHNR, CDR2 FQNEAQ (reference sequence).

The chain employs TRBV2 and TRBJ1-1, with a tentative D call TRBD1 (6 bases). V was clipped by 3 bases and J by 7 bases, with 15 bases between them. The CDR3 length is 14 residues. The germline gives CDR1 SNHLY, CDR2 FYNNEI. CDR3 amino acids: CASSDLGQGIEAFF. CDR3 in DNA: TGTGCCAGCAGTGACTTGGGTCAGGGGATTGAAGCTTTCTTT.

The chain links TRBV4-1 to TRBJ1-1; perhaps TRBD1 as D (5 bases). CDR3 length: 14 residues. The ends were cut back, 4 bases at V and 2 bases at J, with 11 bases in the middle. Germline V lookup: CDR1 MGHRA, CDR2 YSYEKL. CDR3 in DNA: TGCGCCAGCAGCCGCAAGACAGCAAACACTGAAGCTTTCTTT. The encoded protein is CASSRKTANTEAFF.

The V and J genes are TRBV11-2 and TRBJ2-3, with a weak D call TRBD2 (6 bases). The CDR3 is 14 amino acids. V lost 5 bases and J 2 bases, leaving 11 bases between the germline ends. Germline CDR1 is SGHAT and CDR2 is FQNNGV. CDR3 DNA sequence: TGTGCCAGCAGCCCAGGACTAAACACAGATACGCAGTATTTT. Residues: CASSPGLNTDTQYF.

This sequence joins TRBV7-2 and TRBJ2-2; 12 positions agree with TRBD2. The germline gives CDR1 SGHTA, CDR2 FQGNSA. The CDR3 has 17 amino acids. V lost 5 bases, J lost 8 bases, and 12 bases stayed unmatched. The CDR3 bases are TGTGCCAGCAGCCTATTGCAGCTAGCGGGGGGGCCTGGGGAGCTGTTTTTT. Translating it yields CASSLLQLAGGPGELFF.

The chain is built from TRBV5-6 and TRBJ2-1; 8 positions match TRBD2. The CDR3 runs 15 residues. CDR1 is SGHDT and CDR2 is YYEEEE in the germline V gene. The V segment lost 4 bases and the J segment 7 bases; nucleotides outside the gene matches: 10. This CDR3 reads CASSPLAGGGNEQFF. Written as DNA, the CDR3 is TGTGCCAGCAGCCCCTTGGCGGGGGGAGGGAATGAGCAGTTCTTC.

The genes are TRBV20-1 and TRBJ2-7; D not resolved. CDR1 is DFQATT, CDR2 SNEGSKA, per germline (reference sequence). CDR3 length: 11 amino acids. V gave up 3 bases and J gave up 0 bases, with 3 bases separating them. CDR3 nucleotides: TGCAGTGCTAGGGCCTCCTACGAGCAGTACTTC. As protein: CSARASYEQYF.

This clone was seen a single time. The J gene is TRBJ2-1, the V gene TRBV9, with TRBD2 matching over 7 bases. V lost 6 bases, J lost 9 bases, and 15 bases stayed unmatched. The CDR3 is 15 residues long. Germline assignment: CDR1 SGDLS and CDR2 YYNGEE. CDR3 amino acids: CASTLGSYWEGEQFF. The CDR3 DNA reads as TGTGCCAGCACCCTCGGTAGCTATTGGGAGGGTGAGCAGTTCTTC. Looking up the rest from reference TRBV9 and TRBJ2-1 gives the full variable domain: DSGVTQTPKHLITATGQRVTLRCSPRSGDLSVYWYQQSLDQGLQFLIQYYNGEERAKGNILERFSAQQFPDLHSELNLSSLELGDSALYFCASTLGSYWEGEQFFGPGTRLTVL.

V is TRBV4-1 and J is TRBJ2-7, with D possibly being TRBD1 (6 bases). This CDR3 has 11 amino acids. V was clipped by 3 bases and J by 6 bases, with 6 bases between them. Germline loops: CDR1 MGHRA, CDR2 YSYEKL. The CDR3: CASSQGAEQYF. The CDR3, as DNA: TGCGCCAGCAGCCAGGGGGCCGAGCAGTACTTC.

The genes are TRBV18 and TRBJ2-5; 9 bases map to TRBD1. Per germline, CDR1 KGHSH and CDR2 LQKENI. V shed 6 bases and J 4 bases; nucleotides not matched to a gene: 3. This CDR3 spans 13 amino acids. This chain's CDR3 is CASSLDRGETQYF. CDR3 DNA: TGTGCCAGCTCCTTGGACAGGGGAGAGACCCAGTACTTC.

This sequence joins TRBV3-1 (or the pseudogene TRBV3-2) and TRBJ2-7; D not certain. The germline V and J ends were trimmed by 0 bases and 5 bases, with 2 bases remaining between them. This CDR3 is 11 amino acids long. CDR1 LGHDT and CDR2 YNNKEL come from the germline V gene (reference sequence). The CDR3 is CASSQDDEQYF. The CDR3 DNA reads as TGTGCCAGCAGCCAAGACGACGAGCAGTACTTC.

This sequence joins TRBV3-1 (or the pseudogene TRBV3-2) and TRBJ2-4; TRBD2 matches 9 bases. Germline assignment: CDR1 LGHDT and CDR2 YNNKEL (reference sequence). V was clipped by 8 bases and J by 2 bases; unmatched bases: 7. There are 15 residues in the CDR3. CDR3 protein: CASRGGGATKNIQYF. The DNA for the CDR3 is TGTGCCAGCCGAGGCGGGGGGGCCACCAAAAACATTCAGTACTTC.

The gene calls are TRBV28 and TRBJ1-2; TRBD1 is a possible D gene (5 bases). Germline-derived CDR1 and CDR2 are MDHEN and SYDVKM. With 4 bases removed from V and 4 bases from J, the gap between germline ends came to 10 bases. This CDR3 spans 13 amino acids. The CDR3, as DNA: TGTGCCAGCAGTTGGGGGGTGGGCTATGGCTACACCTTC. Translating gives CASSWGVGYGYTF.

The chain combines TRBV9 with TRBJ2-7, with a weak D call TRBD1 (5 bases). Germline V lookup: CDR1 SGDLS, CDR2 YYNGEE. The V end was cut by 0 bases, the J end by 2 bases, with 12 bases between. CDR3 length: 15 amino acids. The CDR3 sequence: CASSVETGAPYEQYF. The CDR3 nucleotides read TGTGCCAGCAGCGTAGAAACAGGTGCCCCCTACGAGCAGTACTTC.

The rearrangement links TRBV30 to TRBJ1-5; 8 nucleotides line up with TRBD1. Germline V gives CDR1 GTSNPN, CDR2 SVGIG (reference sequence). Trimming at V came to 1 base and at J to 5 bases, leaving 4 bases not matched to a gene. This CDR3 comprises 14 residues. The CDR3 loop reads CAWSGGQAYQPQHF. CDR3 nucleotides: TGTGCCTGGAGTGGGGGACAGGCGTATCAGCCCCAGCATTTT.

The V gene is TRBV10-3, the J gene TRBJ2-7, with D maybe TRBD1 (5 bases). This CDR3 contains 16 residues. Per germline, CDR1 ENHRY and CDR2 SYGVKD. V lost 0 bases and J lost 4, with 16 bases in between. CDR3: CAISESTAGNRYEQYF. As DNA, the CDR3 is TGTGCCATCAGTGAGTCCACGGCAGGGAATCGGTACGAGCAGTACTTC.

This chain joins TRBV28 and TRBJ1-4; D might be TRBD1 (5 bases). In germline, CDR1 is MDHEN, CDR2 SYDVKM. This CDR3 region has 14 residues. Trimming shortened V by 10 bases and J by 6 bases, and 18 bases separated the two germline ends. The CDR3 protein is CATCGGGEDEKLFF. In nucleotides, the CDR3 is TGTGCCACCTGCGGGGGAGGGGAGGATGAAAAACTGTTTTTT.

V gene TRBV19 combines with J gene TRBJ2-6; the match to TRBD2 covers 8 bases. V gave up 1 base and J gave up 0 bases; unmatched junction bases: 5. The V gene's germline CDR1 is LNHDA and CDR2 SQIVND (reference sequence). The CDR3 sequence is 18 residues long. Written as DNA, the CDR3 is TGTGCCAGTAGTATAGGGGTAGCGGGGCCCTCTGGGGCCAACGTCCTGACTTTC. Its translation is CASSIGVAGPSGANVLTF. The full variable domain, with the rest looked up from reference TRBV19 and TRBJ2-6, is DGGITQSPKYLFRKEGQNVTLSCEQNLNHDAMYWYRQDPGQGLRLIYYSQIVNDFQKGDIAEGYSVSREKKESFPLTVTSAQKNPTAFYLCASSIGVAGPSGANVLTFGAGSRLTVL.

The CDR3 DNA sequence: TGTGCCAGCAGGGACCAACTCATACCGGGAGCCCAAGAGACCCAGTACTTC. It codes for CASRDQLIPGAQETQYF. This rearrangement joins TRBV7-2 to TRBJ2-5; maybe TRBD2 (6 bases). The CDR3 is 17 residues long. V was pared by 6 bases and J by 1 base, with 21 bases between. CDR1 and CDR2 (germline): SGHTA, FQGNSA.

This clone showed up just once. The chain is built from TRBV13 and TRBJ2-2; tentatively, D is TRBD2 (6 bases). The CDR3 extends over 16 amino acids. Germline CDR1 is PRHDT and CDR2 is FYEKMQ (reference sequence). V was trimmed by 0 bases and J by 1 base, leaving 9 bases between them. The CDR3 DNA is TGTGCCAGCAGCTTAGGGGCGGGGCAGAACACCGGGGAGCTGTTTTTT. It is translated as CASSLGAGQNTGELFF.

The DNA for the CDR3 is TGTGCCAGCAGTTTCATCCGGGACATTAACACCGGGGAGCTGTTTTTT. Amino acid sequence: CASSFIRDINTGELFF. The chain carries TRBV6-6 and TRBJ2-2; D might be TRBD1 (6 bases). The germline V gene has CDR1 MNHNY and CDR2 SVGAGI (reference sequence). The length of the CDR3 is 16 residues. V was shortened by 4 bases and J by 2 bases, with 14 bases between the two germline ends.

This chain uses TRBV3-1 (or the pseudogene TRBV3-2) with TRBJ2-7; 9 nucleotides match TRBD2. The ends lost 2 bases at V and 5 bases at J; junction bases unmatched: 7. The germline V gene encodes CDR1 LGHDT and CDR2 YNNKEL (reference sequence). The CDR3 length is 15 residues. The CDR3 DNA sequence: TGTGCCAGCAGCCAACATAGCGGGGGATCTGACGAGCAGTACTTC. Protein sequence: CASSQHSGGSDEQYF.

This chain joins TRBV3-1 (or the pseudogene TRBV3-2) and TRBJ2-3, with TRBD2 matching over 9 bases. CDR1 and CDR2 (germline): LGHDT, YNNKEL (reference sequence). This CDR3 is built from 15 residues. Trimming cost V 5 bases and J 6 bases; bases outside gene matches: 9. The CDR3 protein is CASSKAGTSLDTQYF. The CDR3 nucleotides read TGTGCCAGCAGCAAGGCCGGGACTAGCCTCGATACGCAGTATTTT.

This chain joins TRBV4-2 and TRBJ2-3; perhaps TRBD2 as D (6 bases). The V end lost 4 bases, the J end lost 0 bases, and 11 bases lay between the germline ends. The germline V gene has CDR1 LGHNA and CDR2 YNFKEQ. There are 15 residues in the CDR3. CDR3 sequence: CASSPGGTSTDTQYF. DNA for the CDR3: TGTGCCAGCAGCCCGGGCGGGACTAGCACAGATACGCAGTATTTT.

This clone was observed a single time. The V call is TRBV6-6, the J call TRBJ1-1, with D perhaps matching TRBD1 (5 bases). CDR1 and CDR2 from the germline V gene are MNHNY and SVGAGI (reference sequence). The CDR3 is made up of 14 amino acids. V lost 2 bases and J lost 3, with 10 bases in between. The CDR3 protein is CASSYAGRDTEAFF. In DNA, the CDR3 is TGTGCCAGCAGTTACGCGGGACGGGACACTGAAGCTTTCTTT.

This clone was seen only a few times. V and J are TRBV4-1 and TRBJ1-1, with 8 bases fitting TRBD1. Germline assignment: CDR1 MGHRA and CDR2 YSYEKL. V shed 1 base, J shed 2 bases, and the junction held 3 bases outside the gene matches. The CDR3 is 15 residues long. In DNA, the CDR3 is TGCGCCAGCAGCCAAGCGGACAGGGTCAACACTGAAGCTTTCTTT. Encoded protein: CASSQADRVNTEAFF.

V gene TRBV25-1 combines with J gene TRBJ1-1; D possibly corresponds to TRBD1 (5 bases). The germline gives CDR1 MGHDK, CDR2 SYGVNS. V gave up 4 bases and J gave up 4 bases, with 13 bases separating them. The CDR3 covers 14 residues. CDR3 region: CASSGRRDSTEAFF. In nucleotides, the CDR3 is TGTGCCAGCAGTGGACGCCGGGACTCCACTGAAGCTTTCTTT.

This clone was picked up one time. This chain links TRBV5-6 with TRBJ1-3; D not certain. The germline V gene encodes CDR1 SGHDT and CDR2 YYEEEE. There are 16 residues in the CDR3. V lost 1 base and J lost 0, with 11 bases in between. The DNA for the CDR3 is TGTGCCAGCAGCTTGTTCGAGGTTAACTCTGGAAACACCATATATTTT. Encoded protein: CASSLFEVNSGNTIYF.

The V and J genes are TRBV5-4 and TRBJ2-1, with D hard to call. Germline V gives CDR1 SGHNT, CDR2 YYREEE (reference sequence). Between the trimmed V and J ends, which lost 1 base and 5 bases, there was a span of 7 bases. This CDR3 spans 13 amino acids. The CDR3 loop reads CASSLTTNNEQFF. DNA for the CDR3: TGTGCCAGCAGCTTGACAACAAACAATGAGCAGTTCTTC.